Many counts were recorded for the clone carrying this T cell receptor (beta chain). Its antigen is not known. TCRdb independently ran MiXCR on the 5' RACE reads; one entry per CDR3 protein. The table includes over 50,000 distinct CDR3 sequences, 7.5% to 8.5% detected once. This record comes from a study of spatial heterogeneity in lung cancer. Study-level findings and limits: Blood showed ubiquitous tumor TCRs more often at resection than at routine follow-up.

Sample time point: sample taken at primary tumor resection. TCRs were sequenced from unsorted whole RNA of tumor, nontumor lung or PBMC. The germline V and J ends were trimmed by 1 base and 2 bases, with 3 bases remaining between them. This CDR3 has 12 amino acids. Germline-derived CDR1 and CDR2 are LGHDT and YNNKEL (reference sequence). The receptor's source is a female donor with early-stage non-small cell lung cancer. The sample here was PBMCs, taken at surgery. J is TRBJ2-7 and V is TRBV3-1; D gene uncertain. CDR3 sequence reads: CASSQGPYEQYV. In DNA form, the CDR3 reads TGTGCCAGCAGCCAAGGGCCCTACGAGCAGTACGTC.